Below, 8 T cell receptor beta chains from the same sample are listed, as sequenced in a study of T cells in Graves' hyperthyroidism and ophthalmopathy. There were TCR beta CDR3 regions amplified from RNA transcripts. The TCR CDR3 first-round RT-PCR relied on the HTBI primer set. TCRdb reprocessed the multiplex PCR reads via MiXCR and lists one record per CDR3 protein. The repertoire has more than 500,000 distinct CDR3 sequences, about 16% of them found once; the top ten carry approximately 32%. Specimen: blood. Source of these receptors: a woman aged 25 to 39 with Graves' ophthalmopathy.

The rearrangement joins TRBV5-5 to TRBJ2-7; 8 nucleotides agree with TRBD1. With V trimmed by 3 bases and J by 1 base, 9 bases remained unmatched. Germline V CDR1 and CDR2: SGHKS, YYEKEE (reference sequence). The CDR3 runs to 16 residues. The CDR3 region has the DNA TGTGCCAGCAGCTCGATGACAGGGGCTGTATCCTACGAGCAGTACTTC. Its translation is CASSSMTGAVSYEQYF.

As regards this clonotype: This could be a read error, since a much larger clone is one nucleotide away. The V call is TRBV15, the J call TRBJ2-7, with D possibly TRBD1 on 6 matching bases. V lost 0 bases to trimming and J lost 7 bases, with 10 bases between them. Per the germline V gene, CDR1 is LNHNV and CDR2 is YYDKDF (reference sequence). The CDR3 spans 13 residues. Here the CDR3 reads CATSRETGREQYF. The CDR3 DNA is TGTGCCACCAGCAGAGAGACAGGCCGAGAGCAGTACTTC. The full variable domain, completed using reference TRBV15 and TRBJ2-7, is DAMVIQNPRYQVTQFGKPVTLSCSQTLNHNVMYWYQQKSSQAPKLLFHYYDKDFNNEADTPDNFQSRRPNTSFCFLDIRSPGLGDTAMYLCATSRETGREQYFGPGTRLTVT.

This clonotype was recorded many times. V usage is TRBV7-9 and J usage is TRBJ2-7, with 7 bases lining up with TRBD1. The CDR3 is made up of 15 amino acids. Germline trimming cut 5 bases from V and 3 bases from J; bases unmatched to any gene: 10. CDR1 SEHNR and CDR2 FQNEAQ come from the germline V gene (reference sequence). In DNA form, the CDR3 reads TGTGCCAGCAGCGGGGAGACAGGGTTGTACTACGAGCAGTACTTC. This translates into CASSGETGLYYEQYF.

The CDR3 DNA reads as TGTGCCAGCAAGGCTGGGGGCGAGCAGTACTTC. Protein: CASKAGGEQYF. This rearrangement joins TRBV27 to TRBJ2-7, with D perhaps matching TRBD1 or TRBD2 (5 bases each). The CDR3 extends over 11 amino acids. V lost 7 bases, J lost 6 bases, and 10 bases lay in between. The germline CDR1 and CDR2 sequences are MNHEY and SMNVEV (reference sequence).

The J gene is TRBJ1-5, the V gene TRBV28; D gene ambiguous. V lost 1 base and J lost 0, with 7 bases in between. The germline gives CDR1 MDHEN, CDR2 SYDVKM. This CDR3 comprises 15 residues. CDR3 DNA sequence: TGTGCCAGCAGTTTATCCCTTTATAGCAATCAGCCCCAGCATTTT. Translating it yields CASSLSLYSNQPQHF.

This clonotype was picked up a small number of times. The rearrangement links TRBV14 to TRBJ2-7, with 8 bases that match TRBD1. The length of the CDR3 is 15 residues. The trim removed 3 bases at V and 5 bases at J, leaving 9 bases unmatched. CDR1 and CDR2 (germline): SGHDN, FVKESK. The CDR3 DNA reads as TGTGCCAGCAGCCAGACAGGGGAGTTTAAGAACGAGCAGTACTTC. Its protein product is CASSQTGEFKNEQYF.

This clonotype was recorded at least ten times. This chain uses TRBV27 with TRBJ2-7; unclear D gene. Germline assignment: CDR1 MNHEY and CDR2 SMNVEV (reference sequence). The V gene lost 7 bases and the J gene lost 2 bases, with 12 bases spanning the gap. The CDR3 is made up of 13 amino acids. CDR3 in DNA: TGTGCCAGCAAAAGCCCAATCACCTACGAGCAGTACTTC. Translated, it gives CASKSPITYEQYF.

The chain combines TRBV4-1 with TRBJ1-6; D ambiguous. The ends were cut back, 0 bases at V and 6 bases at J, with 9 bases in the middle. Looked up from germline, CDR1 is MGHRA and CDR2 is YSYEKL. The CDR3 runs to 15 residues. This CDR3 reads CASSQDPLPNSPLHF. In nucleotides, the CDR3 is TGCGCCAGCAGCCAAGATCCCCTCCCTAATTCACCCCTCCACTTT.